The present TCR beta chain was sequenced within a study of tumor-infiltrating lymphocytes in localized non-small cell lung cancer. Study-wide context: Some samples were collected after neoadjuvant chemotherapy; smokers, never-smokers and several histologies were included. Tumor tissue and non-adjacent uninvolved lung came from each patient.

Profiled with immunoSEQ multiplex PCR; TCRdb holds only in-frame clones, not every one. The sample carries some 15,000 clones, roughly four fifths recorded once. Sequencing was done on a sample of lung tumor tissue. The clonotype comes from a human donor with non-small cell lung cancer.

The CDR3 sequence is CASSLAGVLNEQFF. Here the CDR3 DNA reads TGTGCCAGCAGCTTAGCGGGAGTTCTAAATGAGCAGTTCTTC. V and J are TRBV11-3 and TRBJ2-1; maybe TRBD2 (6 bases). This CDR3 has 14 amino acids. Trimming left V 1 base short and J 7 bases short, with 11 bases between. CDR1 and CDR2 (germline): SGHNT, YENEEA.